This T cell receptor (beta chain) was recorded in a study of blood T cell repertoires in COVID-19. Study at large: The United States, Italy and Spain were the sources of the acute and convalescent COVID-19 samples. T cells, B-cell-depleted T cells, or PBMCs supplied cDNA or gDNA.

V trimming: 6 bases; J trimming: 7 bases; junction bases outside the gene matches: 8. CDR3 size: 16 residues. Germline V gene lookup returns CDR1 MNHEY and CDR2 SVGEGT. In the original analysis: The assay estimated nucleated cells by amplifying reference gene primers. Measured with immunoSEQ multiplex PCR; TCRdb has only the in-frame clones, and not every one. That table gives V, J and clone size, and the DNA gave D and trimming. In the table there are 210,000 or so clones, 70% to 85% of which are singletons. This sequence joins TRBV6-2 or TRBV6-3 and TRBJ2-1, with TRBD2 identical over 14 bases. Sequenced sample: peripheral blood. The TCR comes from a man aged 50 or older who had recovered from COVID-19. The CDR3 bases are TGTGCCAGCAGCAGGACTAGCGGGAGGTCTTGGAATGAGCAGTTCTTC. Protein sequence: CASSRTSGRSWNEQFF.